The next 5 T cell receptor beta chains were all read from a single sample in a study of T cells after posttransplantation cyclophosphamide. This table comes from immunoSEQ multiplex PCR, and its TCRdb copy is limited to in-frame clones, with some not included. This sample comprises 20,000 to 30,000 clones, none seen once only. Sequencing was carried out using PBMCs. The receptors here all came from a woman aged 45-65 years in good health, CMV-negative, and a related stem cell transplant donor.

The table lists this clone with many counts. The chain recombines TRBV7-6 with TRBJ2-1; D possibly corresponds to TRBD2 (5 bases). The V gene's germline CDR1 is SGHVS and CDR2 FNYEAQ. The CDR3 is 15 amino acids. Trimming took 2 bases from V and 6 from J, leaving 14 bases between them. The CDR3 sequence: CASSLSDGVGNEQFF. The CDR3 DNA follows: TGTGCCAGCAGCTTATCGGACGGGGTAGGCAATGAGCAGTTCTTC.

This clone was picked up many times. The V gene is TRBV27, the J gene TRBJ2-3, with D perhaps TRBD1 (5 bases). Trimming stripped 6 bases from V and 1 base from J, with 8 bases between. Germline V gives CDR1 MNHEY, CDR2 SMNVEV (reference sequence). The CDR3 spans 13 residues. CDR3: CASRDTGTDTQYF. The CDR3 DNA sequence: TGTGCCAGCAGGGACACAGGCACAGATACGCAGTATTTT.

This clone has ten or more counts. The rearrangement links TRBV5-4 to TRBJ1-1; tentatively, D is TRBD1 (6 bases). This CDR3 has 15 residues. Per germline, CDR1 SGHNT and CDR2 YYREEE (reference sequence). Trimming took off 0 bases at V and 3 bases at J, with 12 bases between the two ends. The CDR3 protein is CASSLGQGPDTEAFF. The CDR3 DNA reads as TGTGCCAGCAGCTTGGGTCAGGGGCCGGACACTGAAGCTTTCTTT. The whole variable domain, filled in from reference TRBV5-4 and TRBJ1-1, reads ETGVTQSPTHLIKTRGQQVTLRCSSQSGHNTVSWYQQALGQGPQFIFQYYREEENGRGNFPPRFSGLQFPNYSSELNVNALELDDSALYLCASSLGQGPDTEAFFGQGTRLTVV.

This clone was observed many times. V and J are TRBV9 and TRBJ1-2; no reliable D call. Germline loops: CDR1 SGDLS, CDR2 YYNGEE. The CDR3 consists of 13 residues. Trimming shortened V by 5 bases and J by 4 bases, and 12 bases separated the two germline ends. The CDR3 region has the DNA TGTGCCAGCAGTGGAGAGGGTGGCTATGGCTACACCTTC. Its protein product is CASSGEGGYGYTF.

This clone was counted ten times or more. The V and J genes are TRBV4-1 and TRBJ2-3, with TRBD1 matching over 8 bases. CDR1 is MGHRA, CDR2 YSYEKL, per germline. This CDR3 spans 15 amino acids. J gave up 6 bases and V 6 bases, and 11 bases lay outside the gene matches. As DNA, the CDR3 is TGCGCCAGCAGTATCTCCAGGGGGCAACGGGATACGCAGTATTTT. Protein product: CASSISRGQRDTQYF.